What follows are 7 T cell receptor beta chains derived from one specimen sequenced in a study of shared clonotypes between healthy human individuals. The protocol was immunoSEQ multiplex PCR, while the TCRdb copy is restricted to in-frame clones and leaves out a portion. Among millions of clones, approximately 93% were seen once, and the ten largest hold 0.39%. Sequenced material: naive CD4+ T cells from PBMCs. Subset noted: CD45RA+ positively selected. The receptor source for this set is a man aged 18 to 29 in good health. Some clones in this sample may be carry-over from other donors' samples.

This clone was seen once. The rearrangement links TRBV10-3 to TRBJ1-5, with no clear D. The V end was cut by 1 base, the J end by 6 bases, with 4 bases between. Per the germline V gene, CDR1 is ENHRY and CDR2 is SYGVKD. The CDR3 is 12 amino acids. DNA of the CDR3: TGTGCCATCAGTGAGTATGGTCAGCCCCAGCATTTT. It specifies CAISEYGQPQHF.

This clone occurred once. Other nucleotide sequences from this sample produce the same CDR3. CDR3 region: CASSLETGTYEQYF. The CDR3 DNA sequence: TGTGCCAGCAGTCTAGAGACAGGGACCTACGAGCAGTACTTC. The chain carries TRBV28 and TRBJ2-7, with 7 nucleotides matching TRBD1. Per germline, CDR1 MDHEN and CDR2 SYDVKM. V was clipped by 5 bases and J by 2 bases; unmatched bases: 6. There are 14 residues in the CDR3.

The chain recombines TRBV30 with TRBJ2-5; TRBD2 matches at 11 bases. Germline V CDR1 and CDR2: GTSNPN, SVGIG (reference sequence). V lost 3 bases, J lost 2 bases, and 11 bases stayed unmatched. The CDR3 runs 17 residues. In nucleotides, the CDR3 is TGTGCCTGGAGGATCGGTAGCGGGAGGGGTTTTCAAGAGACCCAGTACTTC. It translates to CAWRIGSGRGFQETQYF.

The rearrangement links TRBV4-1 to TRBJ2-6, with no clear D. The V and J ends lost 7 bases and 1 base respectively, with 17 bases between them. From germline, CDR1 is MGHRA and CDR2 YSYEKL. The CDR3 consists of 17 residues. The CDR3 spells CASTLKTVVSGANVLTF. The CDR3 DNA is TGCGCCAGCACCCTCAAGACGGTAGTATCTGGGGCCAACGTCCTGACTTTC.

V gene TRBV6-5 combines with J gene TRBJ2-7; D not certain. The CDR3 runs to 15 residues. V lost 4 bases to trimming and J lost 3 bases, with 16 bases between them. Looked up from germline, CDR1 is MNHEY and CDR2 is SVGAGI. CDR3 in amino acids: CASSLGYNSGYEQYF. CDR3 DNA: TGTGCCAGCAGTTTGGGGTACAATAGTGGCTACGAGCAGTACTTC.

J is TRBJ2-5 and V is TRBV21-1; whether TRBD1, the table's D call, matches the DNA was not checked. TRBV21-1 is a pseudogene locus. This CDR3 region has 14 residues. The CDR3: CASSKPDSQETQYF. The CDR3 coding sequence is TGTGCCAGCAGCAAACCTGACAGCCAAGAGACCCAGTACTTC.

Of note for this clone: Other DNA sequences in the sample encode the same CDR3. This chain links TRBV7-6 with TRBJ2-5; 7 nucleotides line up with TRBD2. This CDR3 is built from 13 residues. The ends lost 3 bases at V and 5 bases at J; junction bases unmatched: 3. Germline V gene data show CDR1 as SGHVS and CDR2 as FNYEAQ. The CDR3 sequence is CASSLGGRETQYF. CDR3 bases: TGTGCCAGCAGCTTGGGAGGGAGGGAGACCCAGTACTTC.